This T cell receptor (beta chain) was sequenced during a study of PD-1 blockade in classical Hodgkin lymphoma. Findings and caveats of the study: Newly diagnosed patients reportedly trailed healthy donors in baseline TCR diversity.

Repertoires were generated with immunoSEQ multiplex PCR, while TCRdb's copy carries only in-frame clones and drops some. The table has tens of thousands of clones, about 75% seen once. Concerning this clone: The antigen is not known.

Time point specified: cycle 4 day 1 (C4D1), after 5 to 7 weeks of nivolumab. There was relapse after autologous stem cell transplantation in every patient, and there was variation in brentuximab vedotin exposure. The CDR3 totals 11 residues. Germline V gives CDR1 MNHEY, CDR2 SVGAGI. V lost 1 base to trimming and J lost 7 bases, with 4 bases between them. This chain links TRBV6-5 with TRBJ2-5; no firm D call. The TCR sequence derives from a human donor with classical Hodgkin lymphoma. The sequenced sample was peripheral blood mononuclear cells (PBMCs), obtained before the fourth cycle of nivolumab. CDR3 residues: CASSYWLTQYF. The CDR3 DNA follows: TGTGCCAGCAGTTACTGGCTGACCCAGTACTTC.